The rows below give T cell receptor beta chains drawn from one sample of a study of T cells in Graves' hyperthyroidism and ophthalmopathy. TCRdb reprocessed the multiplex PCR reads via MiXCR and lists one record per CDR3 protein. The table lists approximately 300,000 distinct CDR3 sequences, around a sixth of them singletons. Sequencing was carried out using blood. The receptor set was obtained from a man aged 25 to 40 with Graves' hyperthyroidism. Each CDR3 is given with its conserved first and last residue. D genes are given only for firm matches. Rows give clone size only sometimes, using once, few, many, or a class for an expanded clone.

-	TRBJ1-5	TRBV27	-	TGTGCCAGCAGTTCGAGGTTGGGCAGTCAGCCCCAGCATTTT	CASSSRLGSQPQHF
few	TRBJ1-4	TRBV24-1	-	TGTGCCACCAGTGATCCCCGGCGGCAGGGAATTGAAAAACTGTTTTTT	CATSDPRRQGIEKLFF
many	TRBJ1-5	TRBV2	TRBD1	TGTGCCAGTCAACAGGGGAATCAGCCCCAGCATTTT	CASQQGNQPQHF
many	TRBJ2-1	TRBV24-1	-	TGTGCCACCAGTGATCCCCTCTCGGGCCCAACCTACAATGAGCAGTTCTTC	CATSDPLSGPTYNEQFF
-	TRBJ2-7	TRBV19	TRBD2	TGTGCCAGTAGTATCCTAGCGGGAGGGCGGCACGAGCAGTACTTC	CASSILAGGRHEQYF
few	TRBJ1-1	TRBV5-1	TRBD1	TGCGCCAGCAGCAGACAGGGGGATTCCGAAGCTTTCTTT	CASSRQGDSEAFF
few	TRBJ2-1	TRBV7-3	TRBD2	TGTGCCAGCAGCTTACGCGCAGCGGGAGGGGAGGGCTCCTACAATGAGCAGTTCTTC	CASSLRAAGGEGSYNEQFF
many	TRBJ2-4	TRBV2	-	TGTGCCAGCAGTGAATTAGGGACAGCCAAAAACATTCAGTACTTC	CASSELGTAKNIQYF
many	TRBJ2-7	TRBV27	-	TGTGCCAGCAGTCAATGGGGAGAACTGCCCTACGAGCAGTACTTC	CASSQWGELPYEQYF
-	TRBJ1-5	TRBV28	-	TGTGCCAGCACCGATCCGGACAGAGTCAATCAGCCCCAGCATTTT	CASTDPDRVNQPQHF
many	TRBJ2-3	TRBV20-1	-	TGCAGTGCCCTAGCCCCCGTGGGCACAGATACGCAGTATTTT	CSALAPVGTDTQYF
-	TRBJ2-2	TRBV5-1	TRBD2	TGCGCCAGCAGCGGAACTAGCGTAGGCGGGGAGCTGTTTTTT	CASSGTSVGGELFF
-	TRBJ2-3	TRBV30	-	TGTGCCTTCACCGGACTGGAAACGCAGTATTTT	CAFTGLETQYF
-	TRBJ2-3	TRBV5-1	TRBD2	TGCGCCAGTGAAGCGGGAGGGGGCACAGATACGCAGTATTTT	CASEAGGGTDTQYF
many	TRBJ2-2	TRBV3-1	-	TGTGCCAGCAGCCAAGTGAGGGCAGGGGAGCTGTTTTTT	CASSQVRAGELFF
-	TRBJ1-1	TRBV12-3/TRBV12-4	-	TGTGCCAGCGGCAGGGACAACCAGAACACTGGAGCTTTCTTT	CASGRDNQNTGAFF
many	TRBJ2-1	TRBV12-3/TRBV12-4	-	TGTGCCAGCAGTATCCAGCGACTAGTTTTTGGTGAGCAGTTCTTC	CASSIQRLVFGEQFF
few	TRBJ1-5	TRBV5-5	TRBD1	TGTGCCAGCAGCTACCAGGACAGGGGAAGCAATCAGCCCCAGCATTTT	CASSYQDRGSNQPQHF
-	TRBJ2-1	TRBV6-2/TRBV6-3	TRBD2	TGTGCCAGCAGGACCGGGACAGTAAGCGGGAGGGGTCCCTACAATGAGCAGTTCTTC	CASRTGTVSGRGPYNEQFF
many	TRBJ1-5	TRBV6-1	-	TGTGCCAGCAGTGAACGATTCCAGCAGGCGTATCAGCCCCAGCATTTT	CASSERFQQAYQPQHF
many	TRBJ1-1	TRBV12-3/TRBV12-4	TRBD1	TGTGCCAGCAGCCCGGGGACAGGGGGCGCGTTGGCTTTCTTT	CASSPGTGGALAFF
few	TRBJ2-5	TRBV12-3/TRBV12-4	TRBD1	TGTGCCACCAGTGATCGCCGGACAGGGCAAGAGACCCAGTACTTC	CATSDRRTGQETQYF
few	TRBJ1-1	TRBV30	-	TGTACTTTACTCCGGGGAATGAACACTGAAGCTTTCTTT	CTLLRGMNTEAFF
many	TRBJ2-5	TRBV20-1	-	TGCAGTGGACAGATAGGAGAGACCCAGTACTTC	CSGQIGETQYF
many	TRBJ1-1	TRBV24-1	TRBD1	TGTGCCACCAGTTACCTCCGGGACAGGCTCGGAACTGAAGCTTTCTTT	CATSYLRDRLGTEAFF
many	TRBJ1-6	TRBV12-3/TRBV12-4	-	TGTGCCAGCAGGCTCACAGGGAATTCACCCCTCCACTTT	CASRLTGNSPLHF
many	TRBJ1-1	TRBV30	-	TGTGCCTGGAGTGTAGAGGGGGGGACTGAAGCTTTCTTT	CAWSVEGGTEAFF
many	TRBJ2-5	TRBV11-1	TRBD1	TGTGCCAGCAGCCCCCGGACAGGTCGAGCGAAGACCCAGTACTTC	CASSPRTGRAKTQYF
-	TRBJ2-7	TRBV5-1	TRBD2	TGCGCCAGCAGCCTCGGACTAGCGGGAGCGCAGTACGAGCAGTACTTC	CASSLGLAGAQYEQYF
many	TRBJ1-1	TRBV20-1	-	TGCAGTGCTAGGCCCCCGTACACTGAAGCTTTCTTT	CSARPPYTEAFF
many	TRBJ2-1	TRBV18	-	TGTGCCAGCTCACCACAGGGACCCTCTGGGGGTGAGCAGTTCTTC	CASSPQGPSGGEQFF
many	TRBJ1-1	TRBV10-3	-	TGTGCCATCAGTGAGGGGGGGCGGTACACTGAAGCTTTCTTT	CAISEGGRYTEAFF
many	TRBJ2-1	TRBV28	TRBD2	TGTGCCACCAATCGGGGAGGGGGGACTAGCGGGAGTCGGGAGCAGTTCTTC	CATNRGGGTSGSREQFF
medium-sized	TRBJ1-1	TRBV12-3/TRBV12-4	-	TGTGCCAGCAGTTTATTGGCAGGGAGATTTGAAGCTTTCTTT	CASSLLAGRFEAFF
-	TRBJ2-2	TRBV5-1	TRBD2	TGCGCCAGCAGCTTAGGACTAGCGGGAGCAGGCGGGGAGCTGTTTTTT	CASSLGLAGAGGELFF
few	TRBJ2-5	TRBV12-5	TRBD1	TGTGCTAGTGGTTTGACCCAACAGGGGAAAGGAGAGACCCAGTACTTC	CASGLTQQGKGETQYF
-	TRBJ1-2	TRBV6-1	-	TGTGCCAGCAGTGCAGGGGTCTATGGCTACACCTTC	CASSAGVYGYTF
many	TRBJ2-3	TRBV28	TRBD2	TGTGCCAGCAGTTCAACTAGCGGGAGGTTCGGCACGCAGTATTTT	CASSSTSGRFGTQYF
many	TRBJ2-3	TRBV2	-	TGTGCCAGCAGCCTTTTACCGGGACGGAGCACAGATACGCAGTATTTT	CASSLLPGRSTDTQYF
many	TRBJ2-1	TRBV20-1	-	TGCAGTGCTAGTCGGAAGGACTTCCACAATGAGCAGTTCTTC	CSASRKDFHNEQFF
many	TRBJ2-5	TRBV6-1	-	TGTGCCAGCAGTGCGGGCACCGCCCAGACCCAGTACTTC	CASSAGTAQTQYF